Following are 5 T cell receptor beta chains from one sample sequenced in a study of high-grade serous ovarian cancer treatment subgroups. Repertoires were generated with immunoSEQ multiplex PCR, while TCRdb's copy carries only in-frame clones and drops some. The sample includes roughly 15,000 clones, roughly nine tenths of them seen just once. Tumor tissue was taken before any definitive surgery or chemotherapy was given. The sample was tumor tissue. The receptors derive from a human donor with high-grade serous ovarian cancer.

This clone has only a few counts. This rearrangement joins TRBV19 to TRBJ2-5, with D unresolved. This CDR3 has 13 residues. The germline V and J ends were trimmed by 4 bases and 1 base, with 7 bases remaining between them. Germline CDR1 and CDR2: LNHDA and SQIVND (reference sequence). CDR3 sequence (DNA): TGTGCCAGTAGTACTGGAATCCAAGAGACCCAGTACTTC. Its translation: CASSTGIQETQYF.

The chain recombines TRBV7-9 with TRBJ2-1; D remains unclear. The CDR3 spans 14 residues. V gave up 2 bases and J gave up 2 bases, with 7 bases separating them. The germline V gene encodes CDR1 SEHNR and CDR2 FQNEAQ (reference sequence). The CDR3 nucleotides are TGTGCCAGCAGCTTATCGCTAGCCTACAATGAGCAGTTCTTC. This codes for CASSLSLAYNEQFF.

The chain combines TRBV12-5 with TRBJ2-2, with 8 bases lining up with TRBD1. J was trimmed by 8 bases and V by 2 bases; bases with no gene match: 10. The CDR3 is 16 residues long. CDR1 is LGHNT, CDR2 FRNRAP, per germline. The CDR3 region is CASGLTSDRGGGELFF. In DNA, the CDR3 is TGTGCTAGTGGTTTGACCTCCGACAGGGGTGGAGGGGAGCTGTTTTTT.

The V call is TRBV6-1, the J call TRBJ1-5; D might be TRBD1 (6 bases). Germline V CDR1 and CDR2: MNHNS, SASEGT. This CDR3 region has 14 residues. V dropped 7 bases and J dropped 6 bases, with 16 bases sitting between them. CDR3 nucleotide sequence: TGTGCCAGCAACCGACTGGGGGGCAGTCAGCCCCAGCATTTT. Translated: CASNRLGGSQPQHF.

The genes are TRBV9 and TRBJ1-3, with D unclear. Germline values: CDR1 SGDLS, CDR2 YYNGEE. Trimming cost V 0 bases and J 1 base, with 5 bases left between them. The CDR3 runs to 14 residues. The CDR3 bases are TGTGCCAGCAGCGTAGCCGGGTCTGGAAACACCATATATTTT. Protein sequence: CASSVAGSGNTIYF.